The clone carrying this T cell receptor (beta chain) was detected only a few times. Its antigen is not known. The read finishes 3 residues shy of the CDR3 end, and the germline J gene is used to complete it. The data stem from a study of T cell clonality in common variable immunodeficiency. Findings and caveats of the study: TCRbeta clonality was increased in CVID versus healthy controls. In common variable immunodeficiency, TCR beta chains reportedly carried fewer deletions and N-nucleotide insertions.

Profiled with immunoSEQ multiplex PCR; TCRdb holds only in-frame clones, not every one. The sample is made up of about 40,000 clones, none counted only once. Both groups were predominantly of Caucasian heritage. The CDR3 has 17 amino acids. The J segment lost 4 bases and the V segment lost 3 bases, leaving 8 bases of the junction unmatched. Germline V gene lookup returns CDR1 SNHLY and CDR2 FYNNEI. The genes are TRBV2 and TRBJ2-7; 14 bases line up with TRBD2. Input material: peripheral blood mononuclear cells. This sequence was found in a person aged 18-70 years in good health. The CDR3 DNA, read in part, is TGTGCCAGCAGTGATGGGGGACTAGCGGGAGCGGTGTACGAG. This encodes CASSDGGLAGAVYE. The entire CDR3 is CASSDGGLAGAVYEQYF.